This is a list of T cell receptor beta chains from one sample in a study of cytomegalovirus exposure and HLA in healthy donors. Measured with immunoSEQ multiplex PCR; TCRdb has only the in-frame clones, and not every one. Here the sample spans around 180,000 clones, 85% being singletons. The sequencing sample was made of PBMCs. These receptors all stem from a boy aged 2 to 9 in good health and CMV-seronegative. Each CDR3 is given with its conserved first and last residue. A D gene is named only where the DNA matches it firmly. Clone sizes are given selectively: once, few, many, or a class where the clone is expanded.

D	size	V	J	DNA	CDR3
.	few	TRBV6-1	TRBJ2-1	TGTGCCAGCAGTGAGGCAGCACCGGGAGAGCAGTTCTTC	CASSEAAPGEQFF
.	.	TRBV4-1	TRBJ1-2	TGCGCCAGCAGCCAAGATCTCGGCGGTCTAGACTACTATGGCTACACCTTC	CASSQDLGGLDYYGYTF
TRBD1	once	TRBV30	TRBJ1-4	TGTGCCTGGAGTGACCCCCCGGGACAGGGCTGGGAAAAACTGTTTTTT	CAWSDPPGQGWEKLFF
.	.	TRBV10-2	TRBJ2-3	TGCGCCAGTAGCTGGACAGACATCACAGATACGCAGTATTTT	CASSWTDITDTQYF
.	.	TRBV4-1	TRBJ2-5	TGCGCCAGCAGCCAAGATCCGGGGAGAAGGGAGACCCAGTACTTC	CASSQDPGRRETQYF
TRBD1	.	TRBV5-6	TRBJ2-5	TGTGCCAGCAGCTTGTGGCAGGGGGTTCAAGAGACCCAGTACTTC	CASSLWQGVQETQYF
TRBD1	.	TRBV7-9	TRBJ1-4	TGTGCCAGCAGCCCCGGGACAGGAGGGGAAAAACTGTTTTTT	CASSPGTGGEKLFF
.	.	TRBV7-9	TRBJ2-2	TGTGCCAGCGGCGTAGGCGCGCAGGGGAACACCGGGGAGCTGTTTTTT	CASGVGAQGNTGELFF
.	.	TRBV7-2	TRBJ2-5	TGTGCCAGCAGCTCTATTTACGACAGCCAAGAGACCCAGTACTTC	CASSSIYDSQETQYF
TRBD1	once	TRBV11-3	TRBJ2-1	TGTGCCAGCAGCTTGGGACAGGCATACAATGAGCAGTTCTTC	CASSLGQAYNEQFF
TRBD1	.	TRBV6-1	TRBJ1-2	TGTGCCAGCAGATGGACAGGGGGACATGGCTACACCTTC	CASRWTGGHGYTF
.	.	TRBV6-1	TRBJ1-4	TGTGCCAGCAAGCAGGGCAGAGAAGAAAAACTGTTTTTT	CASKQGREEKLFF
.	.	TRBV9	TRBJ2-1	TGTGCCAGCAGCGTAGCTACCTCGCGGGTCTCCTACAATGAGCAGTTCTTC	CASSVATSRVSYNEQFF
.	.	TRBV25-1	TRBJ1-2	TGTGCCAGCAGTGATACAGGTGTAGGCGGCTACACCTTC	CASSDTGVGGYTF
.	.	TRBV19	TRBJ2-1	TGTGCCAGTAGTTCCGGGGTTATGCAGTTCTTC	CASSSGVMQFF
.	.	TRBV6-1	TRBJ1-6	TGTGCCAGCAGTGAAATCGGGATTTCACCCCTCCACTTT	CASSEIGISPLHF
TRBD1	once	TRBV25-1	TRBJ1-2	TGTGCCAGCAGTGATTCCGGACAGGTCCATGGCTACACCTTC	CASSDSGQVHGYTF
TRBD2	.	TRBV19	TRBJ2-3	TGTGCCAGTAGTATCGGGACTAGCGGCGGGGGAGATACGCAGTATTTT	CASSIGTSGGGDTQYF
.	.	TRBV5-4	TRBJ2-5	TGTGCCAGCAGCTTGGTGGTACAGGGCCAAGAGACCCAGTACTTC	CASSLVVQGQETQYF
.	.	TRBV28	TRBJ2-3	TGTGCCAGCAGCTCTTCATGGGCATTCACAGATACGCAGTATTTT	CASSSSWAFTDTQYF
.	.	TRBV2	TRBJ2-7	TGTGCCAGCACCTATAAGCAATCCTACGAGCAGTACTTC	CASTYKQSYEQYF
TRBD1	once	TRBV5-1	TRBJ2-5	TGCGCCAGCAGCCTAACAGGGGGCGGAGAGACCCAGTACTTC	CASSLTGGGETQYF
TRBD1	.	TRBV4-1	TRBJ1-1	TGCGCCAGCAGCCAGAAGGGACAGGGCCCCCAAGGTGCTGAAGCTTTCTTT	CASSQKGQGPQGAEAFF
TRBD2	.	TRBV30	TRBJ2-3	TGTGCCTGGATCCCTAGCGGGGGAGGGAGAGATACGCAGTATTTT	CAWIPSGGGRDTQYF
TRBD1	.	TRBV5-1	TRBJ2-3	TGCGCCAGCGGAGAAAGGGGGCCACTAACAGATACGCAGTATTTT	CASGERGPLTDTQYF
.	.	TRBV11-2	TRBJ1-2	TGTGCCAGCAGCTTCCCGGGGAACTATGGCTACACCTTC	CASSFPGNYGYTF
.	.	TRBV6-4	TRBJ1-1	TGTGCCAGACTATTGAACACTGAAGCTTTCTTT	CARLLNTEAFF
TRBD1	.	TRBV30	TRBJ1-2	TGTGCCTGGAGCCTGGGGACAGGCAACTATGGCTACACCTTC	CAWSLGTGNYGYTF
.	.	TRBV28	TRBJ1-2	TGTGCCAGCAGTTTGGTGGGCAGGGGATATGGCTACACCTTC	CASSLVGRGYGYTF
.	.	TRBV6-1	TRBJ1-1	TGTGCCAGCAAACTCTCCGGGGATTTCACTGAAGCTTTCTTT	CASKLSGDFTEAFF
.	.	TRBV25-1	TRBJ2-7	TGTGCCAGCAGTGAATGGGAGGGGGTTAGGACCTACGAGCAGTACTTC	CASSEWEGVRTYEQYF
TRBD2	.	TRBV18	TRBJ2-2	TGTGCCAGCTCACCACCCCTTAGCGGGGACACCGGGGAGCTGTTTTTT	CASSPPLSGDTGELFF
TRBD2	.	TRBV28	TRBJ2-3	TGTGCCAGCAGTTTTCGGGGGGGAGATACGCAGTATTTT	CASSFRGGDTQYF
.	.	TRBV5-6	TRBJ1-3	TGTGCCAGCAGCTTTGGGGCAAACTCTGGAAACACCATATATTTT	CASSFGANSGNTIYF
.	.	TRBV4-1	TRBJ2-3	TGCGCCAGCAGCCAAGATAGGGGGAGTCGGGGAACAGATACGCAGTATTTT	CASSQDRGSRGTDTQYF
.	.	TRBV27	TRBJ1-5	TGTGCCAGCAGTTTAACAGGTAGTCTGTCCCAGCATTTT	CASSLTGSLSQHF
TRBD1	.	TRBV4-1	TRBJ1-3	TGCGCCAGCAGCCAATCTGTAACAGGGGCCAGGGACACCATATATTTT	CASSQSVTGARDTIYF
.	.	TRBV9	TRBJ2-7	TGTGCCAGCAGCGTAGGAGGACTACCCTCCTACGAGCAGTACTTC	CASSVGGLPSYEQYF
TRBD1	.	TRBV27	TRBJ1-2	TGTGCCAGCAGTTACCGACAGGGAGACGGCTACACCTTC	CASSYRQGDGYTF
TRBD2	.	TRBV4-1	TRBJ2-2	TGCGCCAGCAGCCAAGGGTTGGTAGCGGGCCGAACTACCGGGGAGCTGTTTTTT	CASSQGLVAGRTTGELFF
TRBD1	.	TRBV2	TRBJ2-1	TGTGCCGGACCGGGACAGAACTACAATGAGCAGTTCTTC	CAGPGQNYNEQFF
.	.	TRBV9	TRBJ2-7	TGTGCCAGCAGCCTAAACTCCTACGAGCAGTACTTC	CASSLNSYEQYF
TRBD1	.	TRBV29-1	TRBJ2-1	TGCAGCGTTGAGGGTTCGGCGACAGGGCCGAAATTCGATGAGCAGTTCTTC	CSVEGSATGPKFDEQFF
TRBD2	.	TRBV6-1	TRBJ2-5	TGTGCCAGCAGTGAAAGGGCGGGGGGGATACTAATTTTGGAGACCCAGTACTTC	CASSERAGGILILETQYF
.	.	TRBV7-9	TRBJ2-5	TGTGCCAGCACCCCGGGGGTCGAATACCAAGAGACCCAGTACTTC	CASTPGVEYQETQYF
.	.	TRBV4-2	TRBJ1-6	TGTGCCAGCAGCCAAGATCTGGGCTCACCCCTCCACTTT	CASSQDLGSPLHF
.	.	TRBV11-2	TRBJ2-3	TGTGCCAGCAGCCCCCGCGGCACAGATACGCAGTATTTT	CASSPRGTDTQYF
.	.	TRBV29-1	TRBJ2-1	TGCAGCGTGGGACACAGGGTAGCCTCCTACAATGAGCAGTTCTTC	CSVGHRVASYNEQFF
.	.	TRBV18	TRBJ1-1	TGTGCCAGCTCGACTAACGAGAACACTGAAGCTTTCTTT	CASSTNENTEAFF
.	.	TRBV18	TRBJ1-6	TGTGCCAGCTCAACGGAGTTTAATTCACCCCTCCACTTT	CASSTEFNSPLHF
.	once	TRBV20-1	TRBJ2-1	TGCAGTGCTACTTACTACAATGAGCAGTTCTTC	CSATYYNEQFF
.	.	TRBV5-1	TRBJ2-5	TGCGCCAGCAGGCGGGTCGGTGATCCGGAGACCCAGTACTTC	CASRRVGDPETQYF
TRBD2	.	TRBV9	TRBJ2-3	TGTGCCAGCAAAGGGGAGGGCGCCCCAGGAGATACGCAGTATTTT	CASKGEGAPGDTQYF
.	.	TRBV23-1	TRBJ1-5	TGCGCCAAGCGAAGTCTACGCAGGACAAAAGGCGATCAGCCCCAGCATTTT	CAKRSLRRTKGDQPQHF
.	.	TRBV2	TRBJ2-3	TGTGCCAGCAGTGAACCCCAGAACACAGATACGCAGTATTTT	CASSEPQNTDTQYF
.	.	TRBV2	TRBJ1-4	TGTGCCAGCAGTGAGCAAGGGGCAAATAATGAAAAACTGTTTTTT	CASSEQGANNEKLFF
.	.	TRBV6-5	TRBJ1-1	TGTGCCAGCAGACCACAGACAGCGAACACTGAAGCTTTCTTT	CASRPQTANTEAFF
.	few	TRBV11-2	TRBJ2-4	TGTGCCAGCAGCTTAGTATCGGAGGGGATAGCCAAAAACATTCAGTACTTC	CASSLVSEGIAKNIQYF